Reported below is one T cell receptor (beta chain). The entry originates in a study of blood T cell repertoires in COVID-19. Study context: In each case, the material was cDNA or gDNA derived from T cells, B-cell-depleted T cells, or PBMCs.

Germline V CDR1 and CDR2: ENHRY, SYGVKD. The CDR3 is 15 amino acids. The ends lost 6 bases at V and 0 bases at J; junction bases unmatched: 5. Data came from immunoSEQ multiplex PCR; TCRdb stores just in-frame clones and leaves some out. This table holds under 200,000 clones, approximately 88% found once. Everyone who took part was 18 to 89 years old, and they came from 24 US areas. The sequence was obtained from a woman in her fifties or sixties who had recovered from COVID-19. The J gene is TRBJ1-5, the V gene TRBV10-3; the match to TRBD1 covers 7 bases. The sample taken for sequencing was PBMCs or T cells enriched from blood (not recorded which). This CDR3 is CAISIGGISNQPQHF. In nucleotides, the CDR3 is TGTGCCATCAGCATAGGGGGCATTAGCAATCAGCCCCAGCATTTT.